This T cell receptor (beta chain) was identified in a study of response to subunit inactivated influenza vaccine. CDR3 length equals 16 residues. J gave up 2 bases and V 5 bases, and 6 bases lay outside the gene matches. Germline lookup yields CDR1 LGHNA and CDR2 YNFKEQ. TCRdb used MiXCR to reprocess the RT-PCR reads, holding one entry per CDR3 protein. The table records hundreds of thousands of distinct CDR3 sequences, 12% of them present only once. Here the sequenced sample was non-naive T cells sorted from PBMCs, taken 14 days before vaccination. The chain employs TRBV4-2 and TRBJ2-6, with 7 bases that match TRBD1. This clonotype originated in a man aged 50-59 years who received an inactivated influenza vaccine. The CDR3 sequence is CASSSRQGPGANVLTF. Here the CDR3 DNA reads TGTGCCAGCAGCTCGAGACAGGGACCTGGGGCCAACGTCCTGACTTTC.